The 28 T cell receptor beta chains reported below all come from one sample, sequenced in a study of blood T cell repertoires in COVID-19. Using immunoSEQ multiplex PCR, the repertoire was profiled, and TCRdb retains in-frame clones only, with some absent. The sample shows some 70,000 clones, 75% to 90% of them seen only once. Sample: peripheral blood. These receptors originate from a man between 35 and 55 years old with COVID-19, enrolled during active disease.

The CDR3 loop reads CASSWGLVGGDTQYF. The CDR3 DNA is TGTGCCAGCAGCTGGGGACTAGTGGGGGGAGATACGCAGTATTTT. J is TRBJ2-3 and V is TRBV7-2; 8 bases align to TRBD2. The germline gives CDR1 SGHTA, CDR2 FQGNSA. The junction had 8 bases not matched to a gene; V was cut back by 4 bases and J by 5 bases. The CDR3 contains 15 residues.

The V call is TRBV3-1 (or the pseudogene TRBV3-2), the J call TRBJ2-1, with 16 bases fitting TRBD2. Germline loops: CDR1 LGHDT, CDR2 YNNKEL (reference sequence). This CDR3 is built from 14 residues. The J segment lost 10 bases and the V segment lost 8 bases, leaving 5 bases of the junction unmatched. This CDR3 reads CASGTSGGAREQFF. CDR3 bases: TGTGCCAGCGGGACTAGCGGGGGGGCAAGGGAGCAGTTCTTC.

J is TRBJ1-4 and V is TRBV5-1; D unresolved. Germline assignment: CDR1 SGHRS and CDR2 YFSETQ. Between the trimmed V and J ends, which lost 4 bases and 0 bases, there was a span of 16 bases. The length of the CDR3 is 17 residues. The CDR3 sequence is CASSRRTTDTTNEKLFF. CDR3 nucleotide sequence: TGCGCCAGCAGCCGGAGGACGACCGATACAACTAATGAAAAACTGTTTTTT.

The chain employs TRBV27 and TRBJ2-3, with unresolved D. In germline, CDR1 is MNHEY, CDR2 SMNVEV (reference sequence). This CDR3 is 14 amino acids long. Trimming left V 0 bases short and J 1 base short, with 5 bases between. DNA of the CDR3: TGTGCCAGCAGTTTATCCCCCGGCACAGATACGCAGTATTTT. Amino acid sequence: CASSLSPGTDTQYF.

This chain links TRBV2 with TRBJ2-2, with unresolved D. Germline CDR1 is SNHLY and CDR2 is FYNNEI. Trimming removed 4 bases at V and 2 bases at J, with 17 bases between. This CDR3 is 17 amino acids long. CDR3 DNA: TGTGCCAGCAGTGGGCGGAACGCGGTAATTAACACCGGGGAGCTGTTTTTT. This translates into CASSGRNAVINTGELFF.

This sequence joins TRBV18 and TRBJ2-6; possibly TRBD2 for D (5 bases). The CDR3 is 15 amino acids. CDR1 is KGHSH and CDR2 is LQKENI in the germline V gene. The V gene lost 1 base and the J gene lost 2 bases, with 6 bases spanning the gap. The CDR3 here is CASSPQGAGANVLTF. The DNA for the CDR3 is TGTGCCAGCTCACCACAGGGAGCTGGGGCCAACGTCCTGACTTTC. The whole variable domain, remainder taken from reference TRBV18 and TRBJ2-6, is NAGVMQNPRHLVRRRGQEARLRCSPMKGHSHVYWYRQLPEEGLKFMVYLQKENIIDESGMPKERFSAEFPKEGPSILRIQQVVRGDSAAYFCASSPQGAGANVLTFGAGSRLTVL.

The rearrangement joins TRBV7-2 to TRBJ1-5; D is possibly TRBD1 (6 bases). V was cut by 5 bases and J by 0 bases, with 14 bases left in between. Germline CDR1 and CDR2: SGHTA and FQGNSA. The CDR3 runs 16 residues. CDR3 in amino acids: CASSPLGHYSNQPQHF. CDR3 DNA: TGTGCCAGCAGCCCCCTGGGACATTATAGCAATCAGCCCCAGCATTTT. The complete variable domain, with remaining parts taken from reference TRBV7-2 and TRBJ1-5, reads GAGVSQSPSNKVTEKGKDVELRCDPISGHTALYWYRQSLGQGLEFLIYFQGNSAPDKSGLPSDRFSAERTGGSVSTLTIQRTQQEDSAVYLCASSPLGHYSNQPQHFGDGTRLSIL.

The rearrangement links TRBV2 to TRBJ1-2; a weak D match, TRBD1 (6 bases). V was trimmed by 7 bases and J by 6 bases, leaving 15 bases between them. Germline V lookup: CDR1 SNHLY, CDR2 FYNNEI. This CDR3 has 13 residues. The CDR3 region is CASISRQGNGYTF. The CDR3 coding sequence is TGTGCCAGCATTTCAAGGCAGGGGAATGGCTACACCTTC.

This chain joins TRBV15 and TRBJ2-2; tentatively, D is TRBD2 (7 bases). This CDR3 comprises 18 residues. V gave up 1 base and J gave up 3 bases, with 18 bases separating them. The V gene's germline CDR1 is LNHNV and CDR2 YYDKDF (reference sequence). The CDR3 region is CATSRVPVPGGDTGELFF. Here the CDR3 DNA reads TGTGCCACCAGCAGAGTCCCCGTGCCGGGGGGCGACACCGGGGAGCTGTTTTTT.

The CDR3 DNA is TGTGCCAGCTCACTCATGGGACAGCGTACCTACGAGCAGTACTTC. Its translation is CASSLMGQRTYEQYF. The chain carries TRBV18 and TRBJ2-7; 7 bases map to TRBD1. The CDR3 is made up of 15 amino acids. CDR1 and CDR2 from the germline V gene are KGHSH and LQKENI. J gave up 2 bases and V 4 bases, and 8 bases lay outside the gene matches.

This clone appeared many times. The rearrangement links TRBV18 to TRBJ1-2; 10 nucleotides align to TRBD1. Losses at the gene ends were 3 bases for V and 8 bases for J; bases not matched to a gene: 24. Per germline, CDR1 KGHSH and CDR2 LQKENI. This CDR3 has 20 amino acids. In DNA form, the CDR3 reads TGTGCCAGCTCACCTGGTGGGGGTACCGGGACAGGGGTCGCGGGAGACGGCTACACCTTC. It yields the protein CASSPGGGTGTGVAGDGYTF.

The V and J genes are TRBV12-3 or TRBV12-4 and TRBJ2-5; D ambiguous. The V end lost 5 bases, the J end lost 5 bases, and 12 bases lay between the germline ends. The CDR3 consists of 13 residues. In DNA form, the CDR3 reads TGTGCCAGCAGTCTGAACGGTTGGGAGACCCAGTACTTC. It codes for CASSLNGWETQYF.

V usage is TRBV15 and J usage is TRBJ2-5; D is undetermined. V gave up 1 base and J gave up 5 bases, with 2 bases separating them. CDR1 LNHNV and CDR2 YYDKDF come from the germline V gene (reference sequence). This CDR3 is built from 11 residues. The CDR3 protein is CATSRAETQYF. The CDR3 nucleotides are TGTGCCACCAGCAGAGCTGAGACCCAGTACTTC.

The chain carries TRBV24-1 and TRBJ1-2; 10 bases fit TRBD1. The V and J ends lost 4 bases and 0 bases, in that order; junction bases with no gene match: 10. The CDR3 is 18 residues long. Germline CDR1 and CDR2: KGHDR and SFDVKD. The CDR3 sequence is CATSEDRGPLTANYGYTF. The CDR3 DNA follows: TGTGCCACCAGTGAAGACAGGGGGCCCTTGACGGCTAACTATGGCTACACCTTC.

DNA for the CDR3: TGTGCCAGCACGGACAGTTATTCACCCCTCCACTTT. It is translated as CASTDSYSPLHF. The chain carries TRBV3-1 (or the pseudogene TRBV3-2) and TRBJ1-6, with a possible D match to TRBD1 (6 bases). This CDR3 is 12 amino acids long. Germline CDR1 reads LGHDT; CDR2 reads YNNKEL (reference sequence). V lost 7 bases and J 8 bases, leaving 9 bases between the germline ends.

The V call is TRBV3-1 (or the pseudogene TRBV3-2), the J call TRBJ1-2; no clear D gene. Germline-derived CDR1 and CDR2 are LGHDT and YNNKEL (reference sequence). Trimming took 0 bases from V and 1 from J, leaving 3 bases between them. The CDR3 has 13 residues. Here the CDR3 DNA reads TGTGCCAGCAGCCAAGACTTTAACTATGGCTACACCTTC. Translated, it gives CASSQDFNYGYTF.

The chain couples TRBV10-3 to TRBJ2-2, with 9 nucleotides matching TRBD2. The CDR3 covers 14 residues. The V gene's germline CDR1 is ENHRY and CDR2 SYGVKD. V lost 7 bases, J lost 1 base, and 1 base stayed unmatched. The CDR3 region has the DNA TGTGCCATCACTAGCGGGGTGAACACCGGGGAGCTGTTTTTT. Its translation is CAITSGVNTGELFF.

The chain has TRBV28 and TRBJ2-7; weak D call: TRBD2 (5 bases). Trimming removed 2 bases at V and 5 bases at J, with 13 bases between. This CDR3 contains 14 residues. The germline V gene has CDR1 MDHEN and CDR2 SYDVKM. CDR3 residues: CASSLAGRVDEQYF. Written as DNA, the CDR3 is TGTGCCAGCAGTTTAGCCGGGCGGGTAGACGAGCAGTACTTC.

The chain has TRBV10-2 and TRBJ1-4; D possibly corresponds to TRBD1 (6 bases). Looked up from germline, CDR1 is WSHSY and CDR2 is SAAADI. The CDR3 has 14 amino acids. The V end lost 6 bases, the J end lost 3 bases, and 11 bases lay between the germline ends. CDR3 amino acids: CASRDGQSNEKLFF. In DNA, the CDR3 is TGCGCCAGCAGAGACGGACAGTCTAATGAAAAACTGTTTTTT.

The chain combines TRBV5-1 with TRBJ2-7; 14 positions agree with TRBD2. The ends lost 7 bases at V and 0 bases at J; junction bases unmatched: 9. The CDR3 is 17 residues long. From germline, CDR1 is SGHRS and CDR2 YFSETQ. For the CDR3, the DNA is TGCGCCAGCGGGGAGGGACTAGCGGGGGCTAGCTCCTACGAGCAGTACTTC. This codes for CASGEGLAGASSYEQYF.

The rearrangement joins TRBV2 to TRBJ2-6; no reliable D call. This CDR3 is 14 amino acids long. V lost 7 bases, J lost 0 bases, and 7 bases lay in between. Germline loops: CDR1 SNHLY, CDR2 FYNNEI. CDR3: CASTQYSGANVLTF. Here the CDR3 DNA reads TGTGCCAGCACTCAGTACTCTGGGGCCAACGTCCTGACTTTC.

This clone was found once. The J gene is TRBJ2-6, the V gene TRBV13, with a tentative D call TRBD2 (6 bases). V was shortened by 0 bases and J by 1 base, with 13 bases between the two germline ends. The CDR3 sequence is 18 residues long. Germline CDR1 PRHDT, CDR2 FYEKMQ (reference sequence). CDR3 sequence reads: CASSLGRDSYSGANVLTF. DNA for the CDR3: TGTGCCAGCAGCTTAGGCCGGGACTCATATTCTGGGGCCAACGTCCTGACTTTC.

The CDR3 sequence: CASQGGGVDTQYF. CDR3 sequence (DNA): TGTGCCAGCCAGGGCGGAGGGGTGGATACGCAGTATTTT. The rearrangement links TRBV6-5 to TRBJ2-3, with D tentatively TRBD2 (6 bases). V was clipped by 8 bases and J by 6 bases, with 15 bases between them. Germline CDR1 MNHEY, CDR2 SVGAGI. The CDR3 is made up of 13 amino acids.

V usage is TRBV15 and J usage is TRBJ2-5; D may be TRBD2 (6 bases). This CDR3 is 15 amino acids long. Trimming pared 0 bases from V and 5 bases from J, leaving 13 bases between. Germline V gene lookup returns CDR1 LNHNV and CDR2 YYDKDF (reference sequence). The DNA for the CDR3 is TGTGCCACCAGCAGAGATGGGCTAGCGTTGGAGACCCAGTACTTC. Amino acid sequence: CATSRDGLALETQYF.

The chain employs TRBV28 and TRBJ2-7, with TRBD1 matching 7 bases. Germline CDR1 is MDHEN and CDR2 is SYDVKM. The length of the CDR3 is 13 residues. Trimming cost V 2 bases and J 3 bases; bases outside gene matches: 1. Here the CDR3 DNA reads TGTGCCAGCAGTTTAACAGGGGACTACGAGCAGTACTTC. This gives the protein CASSLTGDYEQYF.

The J gene is TRBJ2-1, the V gene TRBV30; 7 bases align to TRBD2. Germline values: CDR1 GTSNPN, CDR2 SVGIG (reference sequence). The trim removed 7 bases at V and 6 bases at J, leaving 15 bases unmatched. There are 15 residues in the CDR3. The CDR3 DNA reads as TGTGCCTTTACCTTCCGCAGCGGGGACGGCAATGAGCAGTTCTTC. This sequence encodes CAFTFRSGDGNEQFF.

The chain combines TRBV30 with TRBJ2-1; 8 nucleotides agree with TRBD2. The CDR3 length is 13 residues. Trimming removed 4 bases from V and 10 bases from J; junction bases left unmatched: 9. In germline, CDR1 is GTSNPN, CDR2 SVGIG (reference sequence). As DNA, the CDR3 is TGTGCCTGGAATCGGGAGGGGGGGCTCGAGCAGTTCTTC. Protein: CAWNREGGLEQFF.

The CDR3 loop is CASSPGGRFTEAFF. In DNA form, the CDR3 reads TGTGCCAGCAGTCCAGGGGGGCGGTTCACTGAAGCTTTCTTT. The genes are TRBV6-6 and TRBJ1-1; 7 bases line up with TRBD1. This CDR3 contains 14 residues. V trimming: 5 bases; J trimming: 4 bases; junction bases outside the gene matches: 7. From germline, CDR1 is MNHNY and CDR2 SVGAGI (reference sequence).